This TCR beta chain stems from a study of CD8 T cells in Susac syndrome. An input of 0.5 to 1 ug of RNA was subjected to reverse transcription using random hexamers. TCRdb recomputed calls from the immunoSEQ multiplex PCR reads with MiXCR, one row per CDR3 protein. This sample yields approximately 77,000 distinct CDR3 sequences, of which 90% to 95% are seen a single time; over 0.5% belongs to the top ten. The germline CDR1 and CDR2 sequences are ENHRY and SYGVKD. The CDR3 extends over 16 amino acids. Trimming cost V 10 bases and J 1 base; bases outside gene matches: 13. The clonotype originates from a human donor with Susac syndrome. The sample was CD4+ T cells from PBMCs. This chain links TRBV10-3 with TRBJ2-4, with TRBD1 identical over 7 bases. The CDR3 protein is CANRPTTGAAKNIQYF. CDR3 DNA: TGTGCCAATCGCCCGACAACAGGGGCGGCCAAAAACATTCAGTACTTC.